A few counts support the clone carrying this T cell receptor beta chain. Cohort allocation depended upon clinical history that participants reported. The data are from a study of blood T cell repertoires in COVID-19. Overall study: COVID-19 samples collected from the United States, Italy and Spain covered acute and convalescent phases. T cells, B-cell-depleted T cells, or PBMCs supplied cDNA or gDNA.

In the authors' workflow: Counts of nucleated cells, estimated from reference gene primer amplification, were obtained. Some clones are missing from TCRdb's copy, which holds only in-frame ones; the method was immunoSEQ multiplex PCR. Clone size and the V and J calls come from that table; the DNA yielded D and trimming. The table records fewer than 250,000 clones, 87% of them present only once. Sequenced sample: PBMCs or T cells enriched from blood (not recorded which). The sequence derives from a woman in her 30s with acute COVID-19.

This CDR3 reads CASSPVTGVREQYF. The CDR3 bases are TGTGCCAGCAGCCCCGTTACAGGGGTGAGGGAGCAGTACTTC. The chain uses TRBV3-1 (or the pseudogene TRBV3-2) and TRBJ2-7; 7 positions agree with TRBD1. Germline CDR1 and CDR2: LGHDT and YNNKEL (reference sequence). The trim removed 4 bases at V and 7 bases at J, leaving 10 bases unmatched. This CDR3 is built from 14 residues.